This T cell receptor (beta chain) is drawn from a study of T cell responses to AZD1222 COVID-19 vaccine. Study background: Whether given at about 4 or about 12 weeks, second doses were pooled. Study conclusions and caveats: White British ancestry dominated among donors, who included more females, and clonal diversity was possibly underestimated. The study reported that nearly half of spike-specific TCRs target unmutated variant regions.

Points on this clone: The target antigen is unknown.

TCRdb keeps only in-frame clones here, not all; method: immunoSEQ multiplex PCR. This table has 200,000 to 300,000 clones, approximately 93% appearing once. Germline values: CDR1 SGHDT, CDR2 YYEEEE. The CDR3 has 13 residues. The V segment lost 3 bases and the J segment 3 bases; nucleotides outside the gene matches: 3. The rearrangement uses TRBV5-6 and TRBJ2-7, with TRBD1 matching over 7 bases. Sequencing was performed on peripheral blood, taken on day 0 of AZD1222 vaccination. The TCR originated in an adult in good health. The chain's CDR3 is CASSWGTDYEQYF. As DNA, the CDR3 is TGTGCCAGCAGCTGGGGGACAGACTACGAGCAGTACTTC.